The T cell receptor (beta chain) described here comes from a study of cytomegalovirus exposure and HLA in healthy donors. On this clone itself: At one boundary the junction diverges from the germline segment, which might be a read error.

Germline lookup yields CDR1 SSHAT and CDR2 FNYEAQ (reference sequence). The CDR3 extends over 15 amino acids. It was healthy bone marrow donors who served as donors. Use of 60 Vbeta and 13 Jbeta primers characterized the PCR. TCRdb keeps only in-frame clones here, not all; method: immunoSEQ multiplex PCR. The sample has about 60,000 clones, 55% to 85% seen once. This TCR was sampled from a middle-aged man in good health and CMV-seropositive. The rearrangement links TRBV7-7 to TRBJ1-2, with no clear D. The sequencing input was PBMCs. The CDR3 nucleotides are TGTGCTAGCAGCTTAGCGAGGGTAGCTAACTATGGCTACACCTTC. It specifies CASSLARVANYGYTF.